This entry lists 5 T cell receptor beta chains sequenced from one sample in a study of T cell repertoires in aging, cancer and after chemotherapy. Amplification of TCR beta used genomic DNA extracted from peripheral blood. Multiplex touch-down PCR with TRB-A/B primers amplified rearranged V-D-J TRB sequences. TCRdb itself ran the multiplex PCR reads through MiXCR, one entry per CDR3 protein. The sample yields about 2,000 distinct CDR3 sequences, 20% seen once. The sample taken for sequencing was blood. The origin of the receptors is a human donor with a solid tumor.

The rearrangement uses TRBV5-1 and TRBJ1-5; D is uncertain. Germline V gene sequence: CDR1 SGHRS, CDR2 YFSETQ. This CDR3 spans 14 amino acids. Trimming took 0 bases from V and 7 from J, leaving 11 bases between them. CDR3 coding DNA: TGCGCCAGCAGCTTGGACGGGGTGGGACAGCCCCAGCATTTT. Its translation: CASSLDGVGQPQHF.

The chain couples TRBV9 to TRBJ2-3; the D is unclear. The CDR3 spans 13 residues. Trimming removed 0 bases from V and 5 bases from J, with 7 bases in between. Germline V gene sequence: CDR1 SGDLS, CDR2 YYNGEE. CDR3 protein: CASSVGGGDTQYF. CDR3 sequence (DNA): TGTGCCAGCAGCGTAGGGGGTGGAGATACGCAGTATTTT.

This chain uses TRBV6-4 with TRBJ2-2; unclear D gene. V lost 0 bases, J lost 4 bases, and 3 bases lay in between. CDR1 MRHNA and CDR2 SNTAGT come from the germline V gene. The CDR3 is made up of 13 amino acids. CDR3 bases: TGTGCCAGCAGTGACTCGGGCACCGGGGAGCTGTTTTTT. Translating it yields CASSDSGTGELFF.

The V call is TRBV6-4, the J call TRBJ2-3; D perhaps matches TRBD1 (6 bases). In germline, CDR1 is MRHNA, CDR2 SNTAGT. CDR3 length: 15 residues. With 0 bases removed from V and 4 bases from J, the gap between germline ends came to 11 bases. CDR3 in amino acids: CASSDSATGPDTQYF. The DNA for the CDR3 is TGTGCCAGCAGTGACTCGGCAACAGGGCCAGATACGCAGTATTTT.

By sample share, this clonotype is large. The V and J genes are TRBV7-9 and TRBJ2-7, with a weak D call TRBD2 (6 bases). Germline loops: CDR1 SEHNR, CDR2 FQNEAQ (reference sequence). The germline V and J ends were trimmed by 4 bases and 6 bases, with 16 bases remaining between them. The CDR3 is 14 amino acids. The CDR3 loop is CASSSRSGTAEQYF. For the CDR3, the DNA is TGTGCCAGCAGCTCGCGTAGCGGTACGGCCGAGCAGTACTTC.